A selection of T cell receptor beta chains follows, all from one sample in a study of identical twins. From the 5' RACE reads, TCRdb called clonotypes with MiXCR, one entry per CDR3 protein. The sample shows around 1.7 million distinct CDR3 sequences, less than 35% of them seen only once. The sequenced sample was cord blood. These receptors came from a newborn girl in good health. Each CDR3 is given with its conserved first and last residue.

v_gene,j_gene,len,CDR3aa
TRBV5-1,NA,15,CASSLSDASYNEQYF
TRBV28,TRBJ1-4,15,CASSLFGRGNEKLFF
TRBV4-2,TRBJ2-7,17,CASSARFSSGGSYEQYF
TRBV20-1,TRBJ1-3,16,CSATKTGVPSGNTIYF
TRBV4-2,TRBJ1-2,15,CASSQDRQGPYGYTF
TRBV19,TRBJ2-7,13,CASSMPSSYEQYF
TRBV7-2,TRBJ1-1,14,CAVPGGPINTEAFF
TRBV4-2,TRBJ2-1,12,CASSQDRGEQFF
TRBV10-1,TRBJ2-1,16,CASSELASGGWNEQFF
TRBV7-9,TRBJ2-3,16,CASSLARTGYTDAQYF
TRBV12-3/TRBV12-4,TRBJ2-7,17,CASSSVPGGILLYEQYF
TRBV2,TRBJ2-7,13,CASKFDADYEQYF
TRBV21-1,TRBJ1-2,14,CASSKGARRLGYTF
TRBV18,TRBJ2-5,13,CASSPQSQETQYF
TRBV4-1,TRBJ2-1,14,CASSQVPTDREQFF
TRBV20-1,TRBJ2-7,14,CSASSRQNSYEQYF
TRBV7-9,TRBJ2-3,13,CASSLGKGDTQYF
TRBV11-2,NA,15,CASSRSGTGGGEQYF
TRBV27,TRBJ1-2,15,CASRTPTGSDYGCTF
TRBV3-1,TRBJ2-2,16,CASSQTSGSFTGELFF